Included here is one T cell receptor (beta chain) sequence, with context. The CDR3 has 13 residues. Germline V gene sequence: CDR1 MNHEY, CDR2 SMNVEV (reference sequence). The V gene lost 3 bases and the J gene lost 2 bases, with 7 bases spanning the gap. Profiled with immunoSEQ multiplex PCR; TCRdb holds only in-frame clones, not every one. The sample consists of 390,000 or so clones, 80% to 90% of them appearing once. Clinical history as reported by participants underpinned cohort assignment. This specimen belongs to a study of blood T cell repertoires in COVID-19. Whole-study context: Researchers got acute and convalescent COVID-19 samples from the United States, Italy and Spain.

Source material: PBMCs or T cells enriched from blood (not recorded which). The clonotype was recovered from a man aged 18 to 30 who had recovered from COVID-19. The chain carries TRBV27 and TRBJ2-5; no clear D gene. This chain's CDR3 is CASSFLSQETQYF. The CDR3 DNA reads as TGTGCCAGCAGTTTTCTCTCGCAAGAGACCCAGTACTTC.